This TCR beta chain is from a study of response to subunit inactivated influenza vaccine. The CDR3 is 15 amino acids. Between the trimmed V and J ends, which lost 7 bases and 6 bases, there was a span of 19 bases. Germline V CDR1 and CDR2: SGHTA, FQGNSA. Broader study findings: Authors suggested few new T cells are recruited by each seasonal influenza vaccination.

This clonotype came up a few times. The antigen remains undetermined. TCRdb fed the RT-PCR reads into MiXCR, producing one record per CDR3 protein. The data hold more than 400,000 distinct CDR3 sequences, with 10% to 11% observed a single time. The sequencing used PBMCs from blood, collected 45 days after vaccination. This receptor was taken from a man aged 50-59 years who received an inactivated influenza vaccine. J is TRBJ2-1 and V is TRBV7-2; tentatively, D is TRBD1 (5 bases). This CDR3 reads CASTLSRALGNEQFF. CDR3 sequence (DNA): TGTGCCAGCACCCTCTCCAGGGCCCTAGGCAATGAGCAGTTCTTC.